This entry lists 2 T cell receptor beta chains sequenced from one sample in a study of T cell responses to AZD1222 COVID-19 vaccine. Measured with immunoSEQ multiplex PCR; TCRdb has only the in-frame clones, and not every one. The table shows tens of thousands of clones, with 90% to 95% occurring only once. The sample was peripheral blood, taken on day 0 of AZD1222 vaccination. The receptors were sampled from an adult in good health.

This clone has just a few counts. The chain links TRBV19 to TRBJ1-4; the D gene is possibly TRBD1 (5 bases). Germline CDR1 LNHDA, CDR2 SQIVND (reference sequence). This CDR3 spans 15 amino acids. Trimming removed 0 bases from V and 5 bases from J, with 10 bases in between. In nucleotides, the CDR3 is TGTGCCAGTAGTATAGACGCGGGACCCAATGAAAAACTGTTTTTT. It specifies CASSIDAGPNEKLFF.

This chain joins TRBV5-5 and TRBJ1-5, with D unclear. Germline V gene lookup returns CDR1 SGHKS and CDR2 YYEKEE (reference sequence). V was cut by 1 base and J by 1 base, with 15 bases left in between. The CDR3 loop spans 17 amino acids. CDR3 sequence: CASSLFIASGSNQPQHF. In DNA form, the CDR3 reads TGTGCCAGCAGCTTGTTTATCGCTTCCGGGAGCAATCAGCCCCAGCATTTT.